The 3 T cell receptor beta chains in this list originate from one sample, sequenced in a study of T-cell memory formation after mild COVID-19. TCRdb analysed the 5' RACE reads with MiXCR anew, one entry per CDR3 protein. The sample carries fewer than 250,000 distinct CDR3 sequences, more than 9% recorded once. Material: PBMCs or a T cell subset sorted from them (not recorded which). Every receptor here comes from a man between 18 and 29 years old who had mild COVID-19 (a few samples of this study predate the infection). Cell type and time point are not known.

In its sample, this clonotype was seen a few times. The genes are TRBV27 and TRBJ2-5; 7 nucleotides match TRBD1. Germline V gene data show CDR1 as MNHEY and CDR2 as SMNVEV (reference sequence). V shed 6 bases and J 5 bases; nucleotides not matched to a gene: 9. This CDR3 is built from 14 residues. CDR3 coding DNA: TGTGCCAGCAGCAAAAGAGGGGGCGCGGAGACCCAGTACTTC. It is translated as CASSKRGGAETQYF.

The table lists this clonotype with a few counts. The genes are TRBV27 and TRBJ2-2, with D perhaps TRBD1 or TRBD2 (6 bases each). Germline V lookup: CDR1 MNHEY, CDR2 SMNVEV (reference sequence). Deletions cut 6 bases from V and 1 base from J, with 15 bases between. There are 16 residues in the CDR3. The DNA of the CDR3 is TGTGCCAGCAGCCCGTCGGGGGCTGGGAACACCGGGGAGCTGTTTTTT. The encoded protein is CASSPSGAGNTGELFF.

This clonotype was recorded many times. The V and J genes are TRBV20-1 and TRBJ2-3; no firm D call. The germline gives CDR1 DFQATT, CDR2 SNEGSKA (reference sequence). The V end was cut by 1 base, the J end by 2 bases, with 7 bases between. The CDR3 is made up of 13 amino acids. The CDR3: CSARVPITDTQYF. The CDR3 nucleotides read TGCAGTGCTAGAGTTCCGATCACAGATACGCAGTATTTT.